A single TCR beta chain is shown here with its context. Its cognate antigen is unknown. Naive-designated CD8 cells lacked CD45RO, were positively enriched for CCR7, and omitted terminally differentiated effector memory CD45RA+ cells. The donor population consisted of healthy HIV-negative adults with no recent acute infections or vaccinations. Germline loops: CDR1 SQVTM, CDR2 ANQGSEA. This CDR3 spans 12 amino acids. The V gene lost 6 bases and the J gene lost 6 bases, with 11 bases spanning the gap. The protocol was immunoSEQ multiplex PCR, while the TCRdb copy is restricted to in-frame clones and leaves out a portion. The sample lists around 600,000 clones, roughly 96% occurring once. This specimen comes from a study of shared clonotypes between healthy human individuals. The wider study: The study drew on a couple of women and a few men aged 18 to 49 as donors. Study-wide results and limits: What naive subsets generally showed was a larger estimated richness than memory subsets showed. Owing to a small donor count, the genetic and exposure-history diversity represented was limited.

The sample consisted of naive CD8+ T cells sorted from blood. The clonotype was recovered from a woman aged 30 to 39 in good health. The rearrangement uses TRBV29-1 and TRBJ1-4; no clear D gene. In nucleotides, the CDR3 is TGCAGCGTCCTAGGGAGCTATGAAAAACTGTTTTTT. Its translation is CSVLGSYEKLFF. The variable domain in full, completed from reference TRBV29-1 and TRBJ1-4, reads SAVISQKPSRDICQRGTSLTIQCQVDSQVTMMFWYRQQPGQSLTLIATANQGSEATYESGFVIDKFPISRPNLTFSTLTVSNMSPEDSSIYLCSVLGSYEKLFFGSGTQLSVL.